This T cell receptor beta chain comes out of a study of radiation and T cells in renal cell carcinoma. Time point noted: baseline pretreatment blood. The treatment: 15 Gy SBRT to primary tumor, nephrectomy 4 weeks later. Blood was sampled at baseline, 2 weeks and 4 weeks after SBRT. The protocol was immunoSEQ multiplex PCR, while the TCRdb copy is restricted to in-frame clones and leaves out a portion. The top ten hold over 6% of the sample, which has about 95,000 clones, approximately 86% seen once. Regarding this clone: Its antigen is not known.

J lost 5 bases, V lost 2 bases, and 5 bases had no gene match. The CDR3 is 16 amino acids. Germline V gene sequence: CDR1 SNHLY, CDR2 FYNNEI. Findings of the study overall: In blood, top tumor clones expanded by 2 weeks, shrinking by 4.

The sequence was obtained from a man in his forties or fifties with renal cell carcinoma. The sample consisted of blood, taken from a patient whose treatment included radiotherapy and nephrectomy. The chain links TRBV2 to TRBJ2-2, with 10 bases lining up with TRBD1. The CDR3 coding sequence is TGTGCCAGCAGTGAAAGGGGACAGGGGCGGACCGGGGAGCTGTTTTTT. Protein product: CASSERGQGRTGELFF.